This TCR beta chain was captured in a study of response to subunit inactivated influenza vaccine. TCRdb redid the calling of the RT-PCR reads with MiXCR, one entry per CDR3 protein. The table has hundreds of thousands of distinct CDR3 sequences, about an eighth seen once. The V and J ends lost 6 bases and 3 bases, in that order; junction bases with no gene match: 7. This CDR3 has 15 residues. Germline lookup yields CDR1 MNHNS and CDR2 SASEGT. This clonotype appeared a few times. Its antigen is unidentified. Study conclusions and caveats: Every seasonal influenza vaccination brings in few new T cells, the authors suggested.

The chain employs TRBV6-1 and TRBJ2-7, with TRBD1 identical over 11 bases. This specimen was PBMCs from blood, taken more than 35 days after vaccination. This clonotype was sampled from a man between 50 and 59 years old who received an inactivated influenza vaccine. The DNA for the CDR3 is TGTGCCAGCAGATCGGACAGGGGGCCCCTCTACGAGCAGTACTTC. Protein sequence: CASRSDRGPLYEQYF.